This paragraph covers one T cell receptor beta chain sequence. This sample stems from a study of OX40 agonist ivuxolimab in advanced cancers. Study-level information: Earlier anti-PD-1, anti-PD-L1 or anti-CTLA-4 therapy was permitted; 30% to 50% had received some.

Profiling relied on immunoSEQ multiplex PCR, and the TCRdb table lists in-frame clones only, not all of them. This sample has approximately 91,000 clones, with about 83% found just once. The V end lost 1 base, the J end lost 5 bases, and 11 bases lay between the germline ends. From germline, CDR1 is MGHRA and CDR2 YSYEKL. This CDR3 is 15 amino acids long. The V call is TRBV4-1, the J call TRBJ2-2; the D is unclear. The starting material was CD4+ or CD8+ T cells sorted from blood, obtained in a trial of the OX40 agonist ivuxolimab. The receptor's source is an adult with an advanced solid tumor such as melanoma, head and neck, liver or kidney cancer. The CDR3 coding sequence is TGCGCCAGCAGCCAAGGGTCAGGAGCTACCGGGGAGCTGTTTTTT. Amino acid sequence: CASSQGSGATGELFF.